The rows below give T cell receptor beta chains drawn from one sample of a study of technical replicates of blood from a few donors. Produced via immunoSEQ multiplex PCR; TCRdb's table is partial and in-frame only. The table includes tens of thousands of clones, 90% to 97% detected once. Sample: T cells isolated from PBMCs. The receptor source for this set is a human donor in good health. The CDR3 runs from the conserved cysteine through the conserved F or W. The D gene is left open where the match is weak. Size is omitted from some rows. Given values are once, few, many or a class for expanded clones.

abundance,d_gene,j_gene,v_gene,CDR3aa,CDR3nt
.,TRBD2,TRBJ2-1,TRBV19,CASTAGGSYNEQFF,TGTGCCAGTACTGCGGGAGGCTCCTACAATGAGCAGTTCTTC
.,TRBD2,TRBJ2-5,TRBV7-3,CASSLRGGETQYF,TGTGCCAGCAGCCTCCGGGGGGGAGAGACCCAGTACTTC
.,.,TRBJ1-4,TRBV28,CASTQASPGKLFF,TGTGCCAGCACACAGGCGTCTCCGGGAAAACTGTTTTTT
.,TRBD1,TRBJ2-1,TRBV7-2,CASSYRTGSEQFF,TGTGCCAGCAGCTATAGGACAGGGAGTGAGCAGTTCTTC
.,TRBD2,TRBJ2-1,TRBV19,CASSTASGVNEQFF,TGTGCCAGTAGTACGGCTAGCGGGGTTAATGAGCAGTTCTTC
.,.,TRBJ1-1,TRBV18,CASSPPGQNTEAFF,TGTGCCAGCTCACCACCGGGGCAAAACACTGAAGCTTTCTTT
once,TRBD1,TRBJ2-7,TRBV6-5,CASSQGQGAYEQYF,TGTGCCAGCAGTCAGGGACAGGGGGCTTACGAGCAGTACTTC
.,.,TRBJ1-1,TRBV2,CASSELGFMRAFF,TGTGCCAGCAGTGAGTTGGGTTTTATGAGGGCTTTCTTT
.,TRBD1,TRBJ1-5,TRBV29-1,CSVEVGTGFNQPQHF,TGCAGCGTTGAAGTTGGGACAGGTTTTAACCAGCCCCAGCATTTT
.,TRBD1,TRBJ1-5,TRBV19,CASSRVGGTGANQPQHF,TGTGCCAGTAGTCGGGTAGGTGGGACAGGGGCCAATCAGCCCCAGCATTTT
.,TRBD1,TRBJ2-4,TRBV7-3,CASSSRTGLAKNIQYF,TGTGCCAGCAGCTCCCGGACAGGACTAGCCAAAAACATTCAGTACTTC
.,.,TRBJ1-3,TRBV6-5,CASRGKAYSGNTIYF,TGTGCCAGTAGGGGTAAAGCTTACTCTGGAAACACCATATATTTT
.,.,TRBJ2-3,TRBV6-1,CASSGQATFTDTQYF,TGTGCCAGCAGTGGACAGGCCACTTTCACAGATACGCAGTATTTT
.,.,TRBJ1-1,TRBV10-1,CASSPQGNTEAFF,TGCGCCAGCAGTCCCCAGGGGAACACTGAAGCTTTCTTT
.,.,TRBJ2-7,TRBV28,CASRRWDFYEQYF,TGTGCCAGCAGACGTTGGGACTTTTACGAGCAGTACTTC
once,TRBD2,TRBJ2-3,TRBV30,CAWRGLAGDGPQYF,TGTGCCTGGAGGGGACTAGCGGGAGATGGCCCGCAGTATTTT
.,TRBD2,TRBJ2-1,TRBV28,CASSLSLAGAYNEQFF,TGTGCCAGCAGTTTATCCCTAGCGGGGGCCTACAATGAGCAGTTCTTC